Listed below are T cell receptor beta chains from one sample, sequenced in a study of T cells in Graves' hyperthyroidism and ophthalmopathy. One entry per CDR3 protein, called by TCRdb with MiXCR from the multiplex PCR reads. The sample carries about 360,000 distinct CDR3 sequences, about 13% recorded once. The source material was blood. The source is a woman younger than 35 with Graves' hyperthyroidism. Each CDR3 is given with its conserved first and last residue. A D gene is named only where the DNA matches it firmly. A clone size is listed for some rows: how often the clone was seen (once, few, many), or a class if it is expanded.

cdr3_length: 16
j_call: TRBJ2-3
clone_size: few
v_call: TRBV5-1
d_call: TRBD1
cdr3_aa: CASSLTGTGYSDTQYF
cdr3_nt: TGCGCCAGCAGCCTGACCGGGACAGGGTATTCAGATACGCAGTATTTT

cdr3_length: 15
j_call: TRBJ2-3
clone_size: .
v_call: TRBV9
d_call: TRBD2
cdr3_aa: CATSPGTSDTDTQYF
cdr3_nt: TGTGCCACCTCACCTGGGACTAGCGACACAGATACGCAGTATTTT

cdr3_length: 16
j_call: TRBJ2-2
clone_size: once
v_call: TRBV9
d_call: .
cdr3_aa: CASSVGASPNTGELFF
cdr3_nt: TGTGCCAGCAGCGTAGGGGCTAGCCCGAACACCGGGGAGCTGTTTTTT

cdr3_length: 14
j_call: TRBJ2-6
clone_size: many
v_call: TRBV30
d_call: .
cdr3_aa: CAWSVEPGANVLTF
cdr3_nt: TGTGCCTGGAGTGTGGAGCCTGGGGCCAACGTCCTGACTTTC

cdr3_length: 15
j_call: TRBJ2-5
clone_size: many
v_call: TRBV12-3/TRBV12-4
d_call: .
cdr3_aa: CASSPTGRSGETQYF
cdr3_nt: TGTGCCAGCAGTCCGACAGGGAGGTCTGGAGAGACCCAGTACTTC

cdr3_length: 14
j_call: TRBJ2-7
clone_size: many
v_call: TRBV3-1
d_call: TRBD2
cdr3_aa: CASRLRLAAFEQYF
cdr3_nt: TGTGCCAGCCGGCTTCGACTAGCTGCCTTCGAGCAGTACTTC

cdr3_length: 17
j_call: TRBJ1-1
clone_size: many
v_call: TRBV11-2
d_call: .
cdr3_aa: CASTPGGGGLGNTEAFF
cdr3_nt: TGTGCCAGCACCCCCGGGGGGGGTGGCCTGGGGAACACTGAAGCTTTCTTT

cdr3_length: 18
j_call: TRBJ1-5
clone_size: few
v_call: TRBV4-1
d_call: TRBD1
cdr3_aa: CASSPRTGRMDSNQPQHF
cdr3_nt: TGCGCCAGCAGCCCAAGGACAGGGAGGATGGATAGCAATCAGCCCCAGCATTTT

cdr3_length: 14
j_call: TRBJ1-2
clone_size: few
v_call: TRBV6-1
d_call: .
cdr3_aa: CASSGGDFNYGYTF
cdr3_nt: TGTGCCAGCAGTGGGGGGGATTTTAACTATGGCTACACCTTC

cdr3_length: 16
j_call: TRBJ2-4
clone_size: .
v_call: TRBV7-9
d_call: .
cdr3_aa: CASSTNSLLAKNIQYF
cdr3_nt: TGTGCCAGCAGTACGAACAGCCTCCTAGCCAAAAACATTCAGTACTTC

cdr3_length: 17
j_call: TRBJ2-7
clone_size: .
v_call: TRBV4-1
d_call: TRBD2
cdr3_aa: CASSQGRLAGSSYEQYF
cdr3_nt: TGCGCCAGCAGCCAGGGAAGACTAGCGGGAAGCTCCTACGAGCAGTACTTC

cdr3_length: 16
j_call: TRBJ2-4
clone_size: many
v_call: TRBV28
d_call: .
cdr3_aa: CASSLHGTLAKNIQYF
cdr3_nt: TGTGCCAGCAGCCTCCACGGGACGCTAGCCAAAAACATTCAGTACTTC

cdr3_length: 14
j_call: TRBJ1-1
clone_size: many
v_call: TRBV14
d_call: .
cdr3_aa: CASSQGGSYTEAFF
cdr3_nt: TGTGCCAGCAGCCAAGGCGGCAGCTACACTGAAGCTTTCTTT

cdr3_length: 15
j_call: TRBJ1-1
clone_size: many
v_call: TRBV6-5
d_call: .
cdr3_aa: CASSYSNTVNTEAFF
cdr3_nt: TGTGCCAGCAGTTACTCGAATACGGTGAACACTGAAGCTTTCTTT

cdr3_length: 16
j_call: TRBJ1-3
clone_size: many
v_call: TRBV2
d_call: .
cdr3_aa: CASSEQAGSSGNTIYF
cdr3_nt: TGTGCCAGCAGTGAACAGGCAGGGAGCTCTGGAAACACCATATATTTT

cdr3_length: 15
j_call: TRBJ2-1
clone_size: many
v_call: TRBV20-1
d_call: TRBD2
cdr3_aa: CSAPAGGESYNEQFF
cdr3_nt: TGCAGTGCGCCAGCGGGAGGAGAGTCCTACAATGAGCAGTTCTTC

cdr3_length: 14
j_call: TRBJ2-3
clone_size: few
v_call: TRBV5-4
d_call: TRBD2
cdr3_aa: CASSSAGGPDTQYF
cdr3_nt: TGTGCCAGCAGCTCAGCGGGAGGGCCAGATACGCAGTATTTT